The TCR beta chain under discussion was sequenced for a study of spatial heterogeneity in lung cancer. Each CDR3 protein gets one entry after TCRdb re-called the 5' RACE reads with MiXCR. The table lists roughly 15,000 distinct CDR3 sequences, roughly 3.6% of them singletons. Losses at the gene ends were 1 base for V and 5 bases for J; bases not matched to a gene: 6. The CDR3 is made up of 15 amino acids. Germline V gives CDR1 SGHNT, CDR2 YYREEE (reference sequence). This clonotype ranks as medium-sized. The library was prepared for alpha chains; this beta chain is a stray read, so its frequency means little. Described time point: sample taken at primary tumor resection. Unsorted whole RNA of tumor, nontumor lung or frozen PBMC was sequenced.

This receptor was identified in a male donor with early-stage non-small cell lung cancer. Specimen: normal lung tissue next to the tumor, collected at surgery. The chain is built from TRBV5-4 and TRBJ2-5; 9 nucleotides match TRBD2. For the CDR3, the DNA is TGTGCCAGCAGCTTGAGGGCTAGCGGGGCGGAGACCCAGTACTTC. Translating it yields CASSLRASGAETQYF.